This TCR beta chain emerged from a study of OX40 agonist ivuxolimab in advanced cancers. Background on the study: Prior anti-PD-1, anti-PD-L1 or anti-CTLA-4 therapy was allowed; about 39% had some. Study-wide points: Among the lowest peripheral clonal expansion occurred in 0.1-3.0 mg/kg partial responders.

TCRdb's table, derived via immunoSEQ multiplex PCR, lists solely in-frame clones and lacks some. In the table there are approximately 18,000 clones, 83% of which are singletons. Unmatched junction bases numbered 7, after V lost 3 bases and J lost 2 bases. Germline V gene sequence: CDR1 SNHLY, CDR2 FYNNEI. The CDR3 sequence is 15 residues long. Remarks on this clone: Antigen specificity is unknown.

The source is an adult with an advanced solid tumor such as melanoma, head and neck, liver or kidney cancer. The sample in question was CD4+ or CD8+ T cells sorted from blood, obtained in a trial of the OX40 agonist ivuxolimab. The chain recombines TRBV2 with TRBJ2-7; TRBD1 agrees at 7 bases. CDR3 nucleotide sequence: TGTGCCAGCAGTGACAAGGACAGGAGACCCTACGAGCAGTACTTC. This encodes CASSDKDRRPYEQYF.